This T cell receptor (beta chain) was recorded in a study of T-cell reconstitution after alpha-beta-depleted transplantation in children. During its preparation, the TCRbeta library received unique molecular identifiers. Via MiXCR, TCRdb re-called the PCR reads, giving one row per CDR3 protein. The data contain around 600,000 distinct CDR3 sequences, about 10% of them singletons. This clonotype was found a few times. The specimen comprised PBMCs from the stem cell graft donor, sampled from the stem cell graft. The receptor was derived from a human donor who donated a stem cell graft to a child with acute myeloid leukemia.

CDR3 bases: TGTGCCAGCAGCCCGCGATACCTAGCGGGAGTCCGCCCCAATGAGCAGTTCTTC. Translating gives CASSPRYLAGVRPNEQFF. The genes are TRBV11-2 and TRBJ2-1, with TRBD2 matching 10 bases. The J segment lost 6 bases and the V segment lost 5 bases, leaving 16 bases of the junction unmatched. CDR3 length: 18 residues. Looked up from germline, CDR1 is SGHAT and CDR2 is FQNNGV. Full variable domain (missing parts from reference TRBV11-2 and TRBJ2-1): EAGVAQSPRYKIIEKRQSVAFWCNPISGHATLYWYQQILGQGPKLLIQFQNNGVVDDSQLPKDRFSAERLKGVDSTLKIQPAKLEDSAVYLCASSPRYLAGVRPNEQFFGPGTRLTVL.